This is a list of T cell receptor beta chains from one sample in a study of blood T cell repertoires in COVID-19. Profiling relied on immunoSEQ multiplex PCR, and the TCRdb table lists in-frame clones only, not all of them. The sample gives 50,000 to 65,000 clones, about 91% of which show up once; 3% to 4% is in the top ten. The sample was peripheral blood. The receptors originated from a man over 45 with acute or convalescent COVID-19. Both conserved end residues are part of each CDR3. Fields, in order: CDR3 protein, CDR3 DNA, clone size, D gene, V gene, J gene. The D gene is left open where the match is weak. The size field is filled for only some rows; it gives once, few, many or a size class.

CDR3 protein: CASSAEGRGRAGELFF
CDR3 DNA: TGCGCCAGCAGCGCGGAGGGCAGGGGGCGCGCCGGGGAGCTGTTTTTT
clone size: once
D gene: TRBD1
V gene: TRBV5-1
J gene: TRBJ2-2

CDR3 protein: CASSLVAGFSSGANVLTF
CDR3 DNA: TGCGCCAGCAGCTTGGTGGCAGGGTTCAGTTCTGGGGCCAACGTCCTGACTTTC
clone size: once
D gene: NA
V gene: TRBV5-1
J gene: TRBJ2-6

CDR3 protein: CASSLRLAGADTQYF
CDR3 DNA: TGTGCCAGCAGCTTAAGACTAGCGGGCGCAGATACGCAGTATTTT
clone size: NA
D gene: TRBD2
V gene: TRBV7-2
J gene: TRBJ2-3

CDR3 protein: CASSIWGQASTDTQYF
CDR3 DNA: TGTGCCAGTAGTATTTGGGGGCAGGCTAGCACAGATACGCAGTATTTT
clone size: NA
D gene: NA
V gene: TRBV19
J gene: TRBJ2-3

CDR3 protein: CASSDNRGRETQYF
CDR3 DNA: TGTGCCAGCAGTGATAACAGGGGTAGGGAGACCCAGTACTTC
clone size: NA
D gene: TRBD1
V gene: TRBV6-1
J gene: TRBJ2-5

CDR3 protein: CASSEGILAMGQFF
CDR3 DNA: TGTGCCAGCAGTGAGGGAATTCTAGCAATGGGGCAGTTCTTC
clone size: NA
D gene: NA
V gene: TRBV2
J gene: TRBJ2-1

CDR3 protein: CASSQTRTGPSGQYF
CDR3 DNA: TGTGCCAGCAGCCAAACCCGGACAGGGCCTTCTGGGCAGTACTTC
clone size: NA
D gene: TRBD1
V gene: TRBV7-8
J gene: TRBJ2-7

CDR3 protein: CSVATGTAYGYTF
CDR3 DNA: TGCAGCGTCGCTACCGGGACAGCCTATGGCTACACCTTC
clone size: NA
D gene: TRBD1
V gene: TRBV29-1
J gene: TRBJ1-2

CDR3 protein: CASRGTAGNTIYF
CDR3 DNA: TGTGCCAGCAGGGGGACAGCTGGAAACACCATATATTTT
clone size: NA
D gene: TRBD1
V gene: TRBV6-5
J gene: TRBJ1-3

CDR3 protein: CASSPGQILFSGNTIYF
CDR3 DNA: TGTGCCAGCAGCCCCGGACAGATCCTGTTCTCTGGAAACACCATATATTTT
clone size: NA
D gene: NA
V gene: TRBV2
J gene: TRBJ1-3

CDR3 protein: CASSAKRTGGASYEQYF
CDR3 DNA: TGTGCCAGCAGCGCGAAGAGAACAGGGGGCGCTTCCTACGAGCAGTACTTC
clone size: NA
D gene: TRBD1
V gene: TRBV5-6
J gene: TRBJ2-7

CDR3 protein: CASSEAGLGQGGYEQFF
CDR3 DNA: TGTGCCAGCAGTGAAGCCGGATTGGGACAGGGCGGTTATGAGCAGTTCTTC
clone size: NA
D gene: TRBD1
V gene: TRBV6-1
J gene: TRBJ2-1

CDR3 protein: CASSGGDSYEQYF
CDR3 DNA: TGTGCCAGTTCGGGCGGGGACTCCTACGAGCAGTACTTC
clone size: NA
D gene: NA
V gene: TRBV19
J gene: TRBJ2-7

CDR3 protein: CASSQDTIGAAGYTF
CDR3 DNA: TGTGCCAGCAGCCAAGATACGATTGGGGCCGCTGGCTACACCTTC
clone size: NA
D gene: NA
V gene: TRBV4-2
J gene: TRBJ1-2

CDR3 protein: CASSFVGGFLGGELFF
CDR3 DNA: TGTGCCAGCAGCTTCGTAGGGGGTTTTTTAGGCGGGGAGCTGTTTTTT
clone size: NA
D gene: NA
V gene: TRBV5-6
J gene: TRBJ2-2

CDR3 protein: CAWSAELAGTDTQYF
CDR3 DNA: TGTGCCTGGAGTGCCGAACTAGCGGGGACAGATACGCAGTATTTT
clone size: NA
D gene: TRBD2
V gene: TRBV30
J gene: TRBJ2-3

CDR3 protein: CATRPGLVTGELFF
CDR3 DNA: TGCGCCACCCGACCGGGACTGGTTACCGGGGAGCTGTTTTTT
clone size: NA
D gene: NA
V gene: TRBV5-1
J gene: TRBJ2-2

CDR3 protein: CATSDLQRGALTRSYEQYF
CDR3 DNA: TGTGCCACCAGTGATTTGCAGCGGGGGGCGCTCACCCGCTCCTACGAGCAGTACTTC
clone size: NA
D gene: TRBD2
V gene: TRBV24-1
J gene: TRBJ2-7

CDR3 protein: CASSYGTGGFGNTIYF
CDR3 DNA: TGTGCCAGCAGTTACGGGACAGGGGGCTTTGGAAACACCATATATTTT
clone size: NA
D gene: TRBD1
V gene: TRBV6-6
J gene: TRBJ1-3

CDR3 protein: CSANKGAGDEQYF
CDR3 DNA: TGCAGCGCCAATAAAGGGGCGGGGGACGAGCAGTACTTC
clone size: NA
D gene: TRBD2
V gene: TRBV29-1
J gene: TRBJ2-7

CDR3 protein: CASSFGGGNEQFF
CDR3 DNA: TGTGCCAGCAGCTTCGGGGGGGGCAATGAGCAGTTCTTC
clone size: once
D gene: TRBD2
V gene: TRBV11-2
J gene: TRBJ2-1

CDR3 protein: CASSQGQGANEKLFF
CDR3 DNA: TGTGCCAGCAGCCAGGGACAGGGGGCTAATGAAAAACTGTTTTTT
clone size: NA
D gene: TRBD1
V gene: TRBV5-8
J gene: TRBJ1-4

CDR3 protein: CASSFRQGQMGGANVLTF
CDR3 DNA: TGCGCCAGCAGCTTCCGACAGGGGCAAATGGGTGGGGCCAACGTCCTGACTTTC
clone size: NA
D gene: TRBD1
V gene: TRBV5-1
J gene: TRBJ2-6

CDR3 protein: CASSYSGGAGETQYF
CDR3 DNA: TGTGCCAGCAGTTACAGCGGGGGGGCCGGTGAGACCCAGTACTTC
clone size: NA
D gene: TRBD2
V gene: TRBV6-2/TRBV6-3
J gene: TRBJ2-5

CDR3 protein: CASRDRGKGNTIYF
CDR3 DNA: TGTGCCAGCAGAGACAGGGGGAAAGGAAACACCATATATTTT
clone size: NA
D gene: TRBD1
V gene: TRBV7-2
J gene: TRBJ1-3

CDR3 protein: CASSPTPGQYTEAFF
CDR3 DNA: TGTGCCAGCAGCCCCACCCCGGGACAGTACACTGAAGCTTTCTTT
clone size: NA
D gene: TRBD1
V gene: TRBV7-3
J gene: TRBJ1-1

CDR3 protein: CASSFGTGSYTEAFF
CDR3 DNA: TGCGCCAGCAGCTTTGGGACTGGATCGTACACTGAAGCTTTCTTT
clone size: NA
D gene: NA
V gene: TRBV5-1
J gene: TRBJ1-1

CDR3 protein: CASSLDSQETQYF
CDR3 DNA: TGCGCCAGCAGCTTGGACAGCCAAGAGACCCAGTACTTC
clone size: NA
D gene: NA
V gene: TRBV5-1
J gene: TRBJ2-5

CDR3 protein: CASSSRLDTQYF
CDR3 DNA: TGCGCCAGCAGCTCCAGGTTGGATACGCAGTATTTT
clone size: NA
D gene: NA
V gene: TRBV5-1
J gene: TRBJ2-3

CDR3 protein: CASSRTSGASTDTQYF
CDR3 DNA: TGTGCCAGCAGCCGGACTAGCGGGGCCTCCACAGATACGCAGTATTTT
clone size: NA
D gene: TRBD2
V gene: TRBV3-1/TRBV3-2
J gene: TRBJ2-3

CDR3 protein: CAISKLSGTDNSPLHF
CDR3 DNA: TGTGCCATCAGTAAACTCTCCGGGACAGATAATTCACCCCTCCACTTT
clone size: NA
D gene: TRBD1
V gene: TRBV10-3
J gene: TRBJ1-6

CDR3 protein: CASSPGDTSSYEQYF
CDR3 DNA: TGCGCCAGCAGCCCCGGGGACACCAGCTCCTACGAGCAGTACTTC
clone size: NA
D gene: NA
V gene: TRBV5-1
J gene: TRBJ2-7